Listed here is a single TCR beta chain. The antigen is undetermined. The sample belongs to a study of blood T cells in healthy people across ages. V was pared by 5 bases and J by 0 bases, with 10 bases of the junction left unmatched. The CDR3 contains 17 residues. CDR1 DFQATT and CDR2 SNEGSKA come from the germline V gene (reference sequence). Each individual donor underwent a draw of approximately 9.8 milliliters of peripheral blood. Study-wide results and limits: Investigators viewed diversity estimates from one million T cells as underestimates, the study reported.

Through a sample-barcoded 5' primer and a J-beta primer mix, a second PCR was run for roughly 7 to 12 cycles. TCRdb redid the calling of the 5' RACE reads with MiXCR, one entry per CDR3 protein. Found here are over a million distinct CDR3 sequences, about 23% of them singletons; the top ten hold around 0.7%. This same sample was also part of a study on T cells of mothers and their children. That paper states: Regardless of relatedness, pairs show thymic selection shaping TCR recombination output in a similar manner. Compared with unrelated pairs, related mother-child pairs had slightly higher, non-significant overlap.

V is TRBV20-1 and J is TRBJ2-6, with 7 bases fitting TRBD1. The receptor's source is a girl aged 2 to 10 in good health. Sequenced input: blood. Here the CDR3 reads CSAGGQTTTSGANVLTF. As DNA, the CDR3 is TGCAGTGCTGGGGGACAGACTACTACCTCTGGGGCCAACGTCCTGACTTTC.